This T cell receptor beta chain is drawn from a study of shared clonotypes between healthy human individuals. Study information: For every donor, three CD4 naive, three CD4 memory, two CD8 naive and one CD8 memory plates were used. Whole-study results and caveats: Across a few donors, naive CD4 shared about 5%, naive CD8 about 3.2%, memory CD4 roughly 2.2%, memory CD8 around 0.36%.

The repertoire was sequenced with immunoSEQ multiplex PCR; TCRdb's copy has only in-frame clones and lacks some. The profile shows about 700,000 clones, approximately 79% of them singletons. Worth noting for this clone: Its target is not known.

Sequencing was carried out using memory CD4+ T cells sorted from blood. Indicated subset: CD45RA-negative fraction. This sequence was found in a woman aged 25 to 39 in good health.

CDR3 loop: CASSLFGWYGYTF. The CDR3 bases are TGTGCCAGCAGCTTATTTGGGTGGTATGGCTACACCTTC. This rearrangement joins TRBV7-9 to TRBJ1-2; unclear D gene. Trimming took 2 bases from V and 5 from J, leaving 9 bases between them. The V gene's germline CDR1 is SEHNR and CDR2 FQNEAQ (reference sequence). This CDR3 contains 13 residues.